The present TCR beta chain was sequenced within a study of T cell repertoires in cytomegalovirus infection. Study in general: Recently identified HLA-C-restricted CMV epitopes were used, and well-studied HLA-B-restricted CMV epitopes were used as well. Public TCR beta signature analysis indicated the presence of both CMV infection and matching HLA type.

V lost 6 bases, J lost 0 bases, and 9 bases lay in between. The CDR3 loop spans 14 amino acids. Germline V lookup: CDR1 MDHEN, CDR2 SYDVKM. About this clonotype itself: Its antigen is unidentified.

MiXCR was run by TCRdb on the reads, yielding one entry per CDR3 protein. The table shows around 310,000 distinct CDR3 sequences, with 25% to 30% occurring only once. Points from the study as a whole: Using cumulative public TCR beta family frequency, the authors identified those who carried CMV together with the relevant HLA. CMV-specific TCR beta clonotypes restricted by HLA-C dominated the ex vivo response.

The V and J genes are TRBV28 and TRBJ1-5; D remains unclear. Sequences were derived from cultured PBMCs, sampled from culture after CMV antigen stimulation. The clonotype was recovered from a human donor in good health (CMV status not recorded). Some clones in this sample may be carry-over from other donors' samples. CDR3 in amino acids: CASSSVDSNQPQHF. Here the CDR3 DNA reads TGTGCCAGCAGCTCTGTTGATAGCAATCAGCCCCAGCATTTT.